The present TCR beta chain was sequenced within a study of regulatory and conventional T cells in RAG deficiency. Germline V gene lookup returns CDR1 LGHNA and CDR2 YNFKEQ. The V end lost 3 bases, the J end lost 4 bases, and 16 bases lay between the germline ends. The CDR3 spans 16 residues. The data were produced by immunoSEQ multiplex PCR, yet TCRdb's version contains in-frame clones alone and is incomplete. Of thousands of clones in the sample, roughly 82% are singletons; the top ten hold 10% to 15%. This sample also belongs to another study, concerning regulatory T cells. As that study records: Amplification used 52 TRBV primers and 13 TRBJ primers.

The sequence was obtained from a human donor in good health. The rearrangement joins TRBV4-2 to TRBJ1-3; tentative D call: TRBD1 (5 bases). Material for sequencing was CD8+ T cells sorted from blood. The CDR3 DNA reads as TGTGCCAGCAGCCAGGGACTGGGTACGGGAGGAAACACCATATATTTT. Its protein is CASSQGLGTGGNTIYF.